The rows below give T cell receptor beta chains drawn from one sample of a study of T cell responses to AZD1222 COVID-19 vaccine. Assay: immunoSEQ multiplex PCR; the TCRdb copy retains only in-frame clones and omits some. This table holds 150,000 to 200,000 clones, about 90% found once. Here the sequenced sample was peripheral blood, taken 28 days after the second AZD1222 dose. The receptor set was obtained from an adult who received the AZD1222 COVID-19 vaccine. The CDR3 runs from the conserved cysteine through the conserved F or W. D genes are given only for firm matches. The size entry is marked missing in some rows and otherwise reads once, few, many or a size class.

clone size	CDR3 length	V gene	J gene	D gene	CDR3 protein	CDR3 DNA
NA	15	TRBV2	TRBJ2-3	NA	CASKDGAGRTDTQYF	TGTGCCAGCAAGGACGGGGCAGGGCGCACAGATACGCAGTATTTT
NA	14	TRBV20-1	TRBJ1-2	NA	CSASVHGLNYGYTF	TGCAGTGCTAGTGTCCACGGCTTAAATTATGGCTACACCTTC
NA	13	TRBV12-3/TRBV12-4	TRBJ1-1	NA	CASSLSPLGGAFF	TGTGCCAGCAGTTTGTCGCCCCTTGGGGGAGCTTTCTTT
NA	17	TRBV5-6	TRBJ2-1	TRBD2	CASSVPLAGVGSNEQFF	TGTGCCAGCAGCGTGCCCTTAGCGGGGGTGGGTAGTAATGAGCAGTTCTTC
NA	14	TRBV11-2	TRBJ1-1	NA	CASSLFTYRAEAFF	TGTGCCAGCAGCTTGTTCACATACAGGGCGGAAGCTTTCTTT
NA	17	TRBV6-1	TRBJ2-1	NA	CASSEEYNLYSYNEQFF	TGTGCCAGCAGTGAAGAATACAACCTATACTCCTACAATGAGCAGTTCTTC
NA	17	TRBV7-9	TRBJ1-5	TRBD1	CASSLVGQGNSNQPQHF	TGTGCCAGCAGCTTAGTTGGACAGGGAAATAGCAATCAGCCCCAGCATTTT
NA	15	TRBV2	TRBJ2-5	NA	CASSEGGIPQETQYF	TGTGCCAGCAGTGAAGGGGGGATACCCCAAGAGACCCAGTACTTC
NA	13	TRBV5-1	TRBJ1-1	NA	CASSQDPNTEAFF	TGCGCCAGCAGCCAAGACCCGAACACTGAAGCTTTCTTT
NA	14	TRBV5-1	TRBJ1-2	TRBD1	CASYPGQEGYGYTF	TGCGCCAGCTACCCGGGACAGGAAGGTTATGGCTACACCTTC
once	15	TRBV9	TRBJ1-6	NA	CASSARVEAWSPLHF	TGTGCCAGCAGCGCTCGGGTGGAGGCTTGGTCACCCCTCCACTTT
once	16	TRBV15	TRBJ2-1	NA	CATSRDLGEHLNEQFF	TGTGCCACCAGCAGAGATCTAGGGGAGCACCTCAATGAGCAGTTCTTC
NA	15	TRBV9	TRBJ1-6	NA	CASSVGSAGNSPLHF	TGTGCCAGCAGCGTTGGGTCAGCCGGAAATTCACCCCTCCACTTT
NA	16	TRBV3-1/TRBV3-2	TRBJ2-6	NA	CASSQDPPLGANVLTF	TGTGCCAGCAGCCAAGATCCCCCGCTAGGGGCCAACGTCCTGACTTTC
once	16	TRBV5-1	TRBJ1-1	NA	CASSEGVGLMNTEAFF	TGCGCCAGCAGCGAGGGAGTTGGGCTGATGAACACTGAAGCTTTCTTT
NA	12	TRBV5-8	TRBJ1-5	NA	CASSAFNQPQHF	TGTGCCAGCAGCGCTTTTAATCAGCCCCAGCATTTT
NA	13	TRBV12-3/TRBV12-4	TRBJ2-2	NA	CASMVWGTGELFF	TGTGCCAGCATGGTCTGGGGAACCGGGGAGCTGTTTTTT
NA	11	TRBV6-6	TRBJ1-6	NA	CASNRDSPLHF	TGTGCCAGCAATAGGGACTCCCCCCTCCACTTT
NA	12	TRBV10-2	TRBJ2-7	TRBD2	CASQAGGHEQYF	TGCGCCAGCCAAGCGGGGGGCCACGAGCAGTACTTC
NA	14	TRBV7-3	TRBJ2-1	TRBD1	CASSEQGARDEQFF	TGTGCCAGCAGCGAACAGGGGGCCCGCGATGAGCAGTTCTTC
NA	15	TRBV6-5	TRBJ1-5	NA	CASSYSMSDNQPQHF	TGTGCCAGCAGTTACTCGATGTCAGACAATCAGCCCCAGCATTTT
NA	16	TRBV7-8	TRBJ2-5	TRBD1	CASSLDIRTGAQTQYF	TGTGCCAGCAGCTTAGACATAAGGACAGGGGCGCAGACCCAGTACTTC
NA	13	TRBV10-1	TRBJ2-1	TRBD1	CASSGRRQGEQFF	TGCGCCAGCAGTGGGCGTCGACAGGGGGAGCAGTTCTTC
NA	17	TRBV7-6	TRBJ2-7	NA	CASSLAAAGLSSYEQYF	TGTGCCAGCAGCTTAGCTGCGGCAGGCCTGAGCTCCTACGAGCAGTACTTC
NA	13	TRBV10-3	TRBJ2-2	NA	CAINPTENGELFF	TGTGCCATCAACCCGACGGAAAACGGGGAGCTGTTTTTT
once	17	TRBV7-9	TRBJ1-4	NA	CASSYPPIRDTHEKLFF	TGTGCCAGCAGCTACCCTCCTATCCGGGACACACATGAAAAACTGTTTTTT
NA	14	TRBV5-1	TRBJ1-1	NA	CASKDRGANTEAFF	TGCGCCAGCAAAGATCGAGGGGCGAACACTGAAGCTTTCTTT
NA	13	TRBV5-3	TRBJ1-6	NA	CARNNGERSPLHF	TGTGCCAGAAATAACGGGGAGCGGTCACCCCTCCACTTT